This TCR beta chain stems from a study of blood T cells in healthy people across ages. The ends lost 1 base at V and 3 bases at J; junction bases unmatched: 8. CDR1 and CDR2 (germline): DFQATT, SNEGSKA (reference sequence). This CDR3 is 15 amino acids long. Primed by a sample-barcoded 5' primer and a J-beta primer mix, a second PCR proceeded for about 7 to 11 cycles. Each CDR3 protein is one row after TCRdb ran MiXCR on the 5' RACE reads. The data contain 650,000 to 800,000 distinct CDR3 sequences, roughly 44% of them seen just once; the ten biggest clones take up roughly a fifth. This clonotype was seen a few times.

This receptor was obtained from a man aged 60 to 69 in good health. Sequencing was carried out using blood. The chain has TRBV20-1 and TRBJ1-1, with TRBD1 matching 7 bases. This chain's CDR3 is CSARALQGLYTEAFF. CDR3 coding DNA: TGCAGTGCTAGAGCTTTACAGGGGTTGTACACTGAAGCTTTCTTT.